The sample holds many counts of the clone carrying this TCR beta chain. Its antigen is unknown. This sample was included in a study of T cells in Graves' hyperthyroidism and ophthalmopathy. Looking at the study overall: Before any treatment, at initial diagnosis, peripheral blood was collected. Notes on the study in general: Classification by a 13 V-J model distinguished ophthalmopathy from stable hyperthyroidism.

These patients, aged 18 to 65, had recently diagnosed hyperthyroidism lasting under 2 months. Researchers took RNA transcripts and amplified the TCR beta CDR3 regions from them. Using the HTBI primer set, a first-round RT-PCR was run on the TCR CDR3. TCRdb passed the multiplex PCR reads through MiXCR, listing each CDR3 protein once. The table lists a few hundred thousand distinct CDR3 sequences, 20% to 30% of them singletons. CDR1 and CDR2 from the germline V gene are SGHDT and YYEEEE. The length of the CDR3 is 16 residues. V dropped 0 bases and J dropped 3; count of bases not matched to a gene: 6. This sequence originates from a man aged 45-65 years with Graves' hyperthyroidism. V and J are TRBV5-6 and TRBJ1-1; 9 bases line up with TRBD1. Material for sequencing was blood. The CDR3 DNA reads TGTGCCAGCAGCTTGGGAAGGACAGGGGATTACACTGAAGCTTTCTTT. Translation: CASSLGRTGDYTEAFF. Supplemented by reference TRBV5-6 and TRBJ1-1, the full variable domain reads DAGVTQSPTHLIKTRGQQVTLRCSPKSGHDTVSWYQQALGQGPQFIFQYYEEEERQRGNFPDRFSGHQFPNYSSELNVNALLLGDSALYLCASSLGRTGDYTEAFFGQGTRLTVV.